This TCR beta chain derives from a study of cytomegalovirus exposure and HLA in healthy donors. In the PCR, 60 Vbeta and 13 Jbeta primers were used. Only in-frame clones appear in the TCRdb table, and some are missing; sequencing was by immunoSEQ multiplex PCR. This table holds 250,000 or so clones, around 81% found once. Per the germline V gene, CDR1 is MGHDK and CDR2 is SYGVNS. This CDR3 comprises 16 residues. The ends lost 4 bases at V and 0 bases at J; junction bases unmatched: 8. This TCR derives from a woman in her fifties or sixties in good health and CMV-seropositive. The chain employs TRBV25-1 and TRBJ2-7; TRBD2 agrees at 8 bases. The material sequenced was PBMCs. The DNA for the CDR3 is TGTGCCAGCAGTGGTTACGAGCGGGAGTTCTCCTACGAGCAGTACTTC. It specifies CASSGYEREFSYEQYF.